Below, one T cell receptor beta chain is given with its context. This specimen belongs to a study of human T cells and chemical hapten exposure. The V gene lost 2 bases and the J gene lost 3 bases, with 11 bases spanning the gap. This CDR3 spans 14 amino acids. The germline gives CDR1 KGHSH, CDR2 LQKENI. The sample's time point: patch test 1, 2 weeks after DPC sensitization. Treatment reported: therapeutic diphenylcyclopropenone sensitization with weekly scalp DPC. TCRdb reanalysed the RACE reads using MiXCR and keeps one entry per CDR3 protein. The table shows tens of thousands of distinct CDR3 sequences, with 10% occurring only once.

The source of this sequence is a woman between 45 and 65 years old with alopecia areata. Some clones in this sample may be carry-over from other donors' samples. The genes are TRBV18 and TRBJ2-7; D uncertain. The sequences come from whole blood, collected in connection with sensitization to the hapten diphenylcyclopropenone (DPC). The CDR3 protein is CASSPGRSGYEQYF. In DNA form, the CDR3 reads TGTGCCAGCTCACCAGGGCGTTCTGGCTACGAGCAGTACTTC.